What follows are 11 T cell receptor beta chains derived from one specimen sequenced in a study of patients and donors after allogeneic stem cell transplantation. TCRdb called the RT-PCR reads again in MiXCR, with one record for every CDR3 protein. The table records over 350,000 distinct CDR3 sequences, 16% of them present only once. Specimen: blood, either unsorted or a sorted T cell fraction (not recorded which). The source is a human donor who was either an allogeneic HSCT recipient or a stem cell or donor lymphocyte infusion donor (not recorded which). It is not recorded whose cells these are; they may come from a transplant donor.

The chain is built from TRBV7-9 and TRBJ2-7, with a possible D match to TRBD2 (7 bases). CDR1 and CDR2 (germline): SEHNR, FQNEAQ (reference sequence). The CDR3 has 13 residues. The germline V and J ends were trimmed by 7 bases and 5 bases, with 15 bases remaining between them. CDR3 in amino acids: CASTWRGPDEQYF. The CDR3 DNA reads TGTGCCAGCACTTGGCGGGGGCCCGACGAGCAGTACTTC. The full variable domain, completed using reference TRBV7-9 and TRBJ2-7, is DTGVSQNPRHKITKRGQNVTFRCDPISEHNRLYWYRQTLGQGPEFLTYFQNEAQLEKSRLLSDRFSAERPKGSFSTLEIQRTEQGDSAMYLCASTWRGPDEQYFGPGTRLTVT.

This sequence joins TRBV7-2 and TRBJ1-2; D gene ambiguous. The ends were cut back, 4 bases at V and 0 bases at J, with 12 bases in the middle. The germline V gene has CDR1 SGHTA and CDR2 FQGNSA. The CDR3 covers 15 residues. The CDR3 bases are TGTGCCAGCAGCTCCGCCCGGACCCCTAACTATGGCTACACCTTC. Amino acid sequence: CASSSARTPNYGYTF.

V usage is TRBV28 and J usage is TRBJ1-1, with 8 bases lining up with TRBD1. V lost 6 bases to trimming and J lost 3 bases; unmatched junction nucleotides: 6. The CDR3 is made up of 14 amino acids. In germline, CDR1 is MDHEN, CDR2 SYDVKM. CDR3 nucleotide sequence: TGTGCCAGCAGAAGACAGGGGAAGGACACTGAAGCTTTCTTT. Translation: CASRRQGKDTEAFF.

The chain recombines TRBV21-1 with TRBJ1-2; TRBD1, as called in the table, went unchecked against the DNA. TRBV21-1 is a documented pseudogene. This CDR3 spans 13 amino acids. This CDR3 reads CASSKTQGYGYTF. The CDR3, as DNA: TGTGCCAGCAGCAAAACACAGGGCTATGGCTACACCTTC.

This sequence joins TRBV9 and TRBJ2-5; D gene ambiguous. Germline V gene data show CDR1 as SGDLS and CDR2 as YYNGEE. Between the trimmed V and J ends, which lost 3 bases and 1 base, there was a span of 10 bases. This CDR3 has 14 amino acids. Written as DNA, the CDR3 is TGTGCCAGCAGCGCCACCGGGCGCCAAGAGACCCAGTACTTC. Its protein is CASSATGRQETQYF.

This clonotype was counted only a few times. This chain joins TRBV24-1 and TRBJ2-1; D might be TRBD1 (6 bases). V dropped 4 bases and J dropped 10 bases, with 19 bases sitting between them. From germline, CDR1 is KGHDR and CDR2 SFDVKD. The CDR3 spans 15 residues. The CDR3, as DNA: TGTGCCACCAGTGAGGACAGTCTAGGGTTCCTAGAGCAGTTCTTC. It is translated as CATSEDSLGFLEQFF.

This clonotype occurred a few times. The DNA for the CDR3 is TGTGCCAGCAGCGTAGGTTCAGGGCTCTATGAAAAACTGTTTTTT. As protein: CASSVGSGLYEKLFF. This chain joins TRBV9 and TRBJ1-4; possible D gene TRBD1, 5 bases. Trimming stripped 0 bases from V and 6 bases from J, with 12 bases between. This CDR3 comprises 15 residues. Germline V lookup: CDR1 SGDLS, CDR2 YYNGEE.

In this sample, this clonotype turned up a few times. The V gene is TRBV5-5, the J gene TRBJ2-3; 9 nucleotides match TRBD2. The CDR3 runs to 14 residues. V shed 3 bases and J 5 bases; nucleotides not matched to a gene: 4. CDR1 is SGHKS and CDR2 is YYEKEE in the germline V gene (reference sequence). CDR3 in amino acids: CASSSAGGGDTQYF. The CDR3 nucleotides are TGTGCCAGCAGCTCAGCGGGAGGAGGAGATACGCAGTATTTT.

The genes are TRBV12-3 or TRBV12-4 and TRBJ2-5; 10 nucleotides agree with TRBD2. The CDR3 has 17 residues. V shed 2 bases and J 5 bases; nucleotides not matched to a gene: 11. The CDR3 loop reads CASSLKKREGRWETQYF. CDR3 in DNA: TGTGCCAGCAGTTTAAAAAAGCGGGAGGGCCGATGGGAGACCCAGTACTTC.

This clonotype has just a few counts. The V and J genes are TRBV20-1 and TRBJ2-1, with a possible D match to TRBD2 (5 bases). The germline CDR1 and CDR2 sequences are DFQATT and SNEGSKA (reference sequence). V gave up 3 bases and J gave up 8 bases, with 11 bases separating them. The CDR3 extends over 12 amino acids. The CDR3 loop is CSARSGAHEQFF. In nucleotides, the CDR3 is TGCAGTGCTAGGAGCGGCGCTCATGAGCAGTTCTTC.

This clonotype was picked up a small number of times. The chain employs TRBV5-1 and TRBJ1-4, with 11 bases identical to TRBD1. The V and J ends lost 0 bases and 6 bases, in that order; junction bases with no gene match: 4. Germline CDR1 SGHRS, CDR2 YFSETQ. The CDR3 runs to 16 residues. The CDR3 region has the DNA TGCGCCAGCAGCTTGGTTTTGGGACAGGGGGATGAAAAACTGTTTTTT. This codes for CASSLVLGQGDEKLFF.